These 6 T cell receptor beta chains were sequenced from one sample in a study of T cell responses to AZD1222 COVID-19 vaccine. Sequencing was performed with immunoSEQ multiplex PCR; in TCRdb, only in-frame clones are kept and a portion is missing. Counted here are about 140,000 clones, more than 85% occurring once; the ten biggest clones make up 3.1%. The sample was peripheral blood, taken on day 0 of AZD1222 vaccination. These receptors came from an adult in good health.

The J gene is TRBJ1-2, the V gene TRBV19; D perhaps matches TRBD1 (6 bases). The CDR3 covers 16 residues. Germline CDR1 LNHDA, CDR2 SQIVND (reference sequence). The V end was cut by 3 bases, the J end by 4 bases, with 18 bases between. The CDR3 nucleotides are TGTGCCAGTAGTATCGGGGCCTCAGGGGTTGGCTATGGCTACACCTTC. Its protein is CASSIGASGVGYGYTF.

This chain uses TRBV29-1 with TRBJ1-1, with 7 bases matching TRBD1. This CDR3 has 15 residues. The J segment lost 4 bases and the V segment lost 6 bases, leaving 14 bases of the junction unmatched. Looked up from germline, CDR1 is SQVTM and CDR2 is ANQGSEA. Here the CDR3 reads CSVDDRDRGGTEAFF. Here the CDR3 DNA reads TGCAGCGTGGACGACAGGGATAGAGGTGGCACTGAAGCTTTCTTT.

V gene TRBV3-1 (or the pseudogene TRBV3-2) combines with J gene TRBJ2-1; no firm D call. The ends were cut back, 0 bases at V and 6 bases at J, with 9 bases in the middle. The CDR3 is made up of 14 amino acids. CDR1 is LGHDT and CDR2 is YNNKEL in the germline V gene (reference sequence). The DNA of the CDR3 is TGTGCCAGCAGCCAAGATCAAGTCCGCAATGAGCAGTTCTTC. The encoded protein is CASSQDQVRNEQFF.

The V gene is TRBV6-2 or TRBV6-3, the J gene TRBJ2-2; TRBD2 matches 7 bases. V lost 2 bases and J lost 4; bases outside the gene matches: 4. The CDR3 loop spans 15 amino acids. Germline-derived CDR1 and CDR2 are MNHEY and SVGEGT. The CDR3 coding sequence is TGTGCCAGCAGTTACGGGGGACTACCCACCGGGGAGCTGTTTTTT. Translated, it gives CASSYGGLPTGELFF.

The chain links TRBV11-1 to TRBJ1-5; TRBD1 is a possible D gene (5 bases). The CDR3 is 13 amino acids. Germline V lookup: CDR1 SGHAT, CDR2 FQDESV (reference sequence). V was cut by 5 bases and J by 7 bases, with 12 bases left in between. CDR3 loop: CASSAGGKQPQHF. CDR3 bases: TGTGCCAGCAGCGCCGGGGGGAAACAGCCCCAGCATTTT.

The chain uses TRBV21-1 and TRBJ1-1. TRBV21-1 is annotated as a pseudogene. The CDR3 loop spans 17 amino acids. CDR3 bases: TGTGCCAGCAGCAATGGGGGAGGCAGCATCATGAACACTGAAGCTTTCTTT. Translation: CASSNGGGSIMNTEAFF.